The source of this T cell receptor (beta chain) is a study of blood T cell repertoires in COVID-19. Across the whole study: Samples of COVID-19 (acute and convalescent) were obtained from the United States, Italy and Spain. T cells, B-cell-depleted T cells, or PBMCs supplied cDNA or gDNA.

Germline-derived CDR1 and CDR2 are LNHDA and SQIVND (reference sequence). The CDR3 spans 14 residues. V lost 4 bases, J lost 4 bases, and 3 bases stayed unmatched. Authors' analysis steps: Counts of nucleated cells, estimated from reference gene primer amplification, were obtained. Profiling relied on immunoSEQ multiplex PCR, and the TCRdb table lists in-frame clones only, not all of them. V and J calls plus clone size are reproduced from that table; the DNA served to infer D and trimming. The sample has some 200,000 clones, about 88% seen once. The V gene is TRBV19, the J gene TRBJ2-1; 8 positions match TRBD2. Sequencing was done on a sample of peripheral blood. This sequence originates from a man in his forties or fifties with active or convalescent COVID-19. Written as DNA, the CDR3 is TGTGCCAGTAGTACCGCTAGCGGGTACAATGAGCAGTTCTTC. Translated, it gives CASSTASGYNEQFF.